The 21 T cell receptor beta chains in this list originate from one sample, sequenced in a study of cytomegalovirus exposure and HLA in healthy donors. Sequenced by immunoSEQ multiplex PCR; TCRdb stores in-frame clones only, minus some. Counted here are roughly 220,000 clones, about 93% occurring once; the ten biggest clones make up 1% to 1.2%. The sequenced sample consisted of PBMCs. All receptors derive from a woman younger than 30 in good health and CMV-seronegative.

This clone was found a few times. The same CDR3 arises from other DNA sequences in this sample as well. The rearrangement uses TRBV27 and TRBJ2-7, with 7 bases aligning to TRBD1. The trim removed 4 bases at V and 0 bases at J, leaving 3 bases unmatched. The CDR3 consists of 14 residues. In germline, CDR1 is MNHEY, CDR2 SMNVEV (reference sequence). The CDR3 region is CASSSRQGSYEQYF. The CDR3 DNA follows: TGTGCCAGCAGTTCCCGACAGGGCTCCTACGAGCAGTACTTC.

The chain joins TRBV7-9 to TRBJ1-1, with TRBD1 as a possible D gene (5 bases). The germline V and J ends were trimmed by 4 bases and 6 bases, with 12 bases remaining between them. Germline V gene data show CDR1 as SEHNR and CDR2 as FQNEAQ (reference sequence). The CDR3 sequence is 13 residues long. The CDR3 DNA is TGTGCCAGCAGCTCATCCGGCAGGGCTGAAGCTTTCTTT. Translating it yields CASSSSGRAEAFF.

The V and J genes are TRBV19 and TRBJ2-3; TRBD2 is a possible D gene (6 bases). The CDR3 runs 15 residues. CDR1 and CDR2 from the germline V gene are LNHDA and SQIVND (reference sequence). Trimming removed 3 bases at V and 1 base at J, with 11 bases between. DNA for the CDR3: TGTGCCAGTAGTATGGTCGGGAGCCGCACAGATACGCAGTATTTT. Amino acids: CASSMVGSRTDTQYF.

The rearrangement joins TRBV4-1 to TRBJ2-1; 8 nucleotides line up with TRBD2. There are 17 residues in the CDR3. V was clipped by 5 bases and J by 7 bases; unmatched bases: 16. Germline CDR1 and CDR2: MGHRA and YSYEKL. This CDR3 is CASSTQSSGRVGNEQFF. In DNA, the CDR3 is TGCGCCAGCAGCACGCAGTCTAGCGGGCGGGTGGGGAATGAGCAGTTCTTC.

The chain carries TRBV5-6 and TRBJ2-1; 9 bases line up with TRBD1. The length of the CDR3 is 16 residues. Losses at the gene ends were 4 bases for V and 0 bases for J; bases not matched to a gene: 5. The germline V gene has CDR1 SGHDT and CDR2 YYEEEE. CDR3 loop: CASSLGQGLSYNEQFF. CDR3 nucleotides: TGTGCCAGCAGCCTGGGACAGGGCCTCTCCTACAATGAGCAGTTCTTC.

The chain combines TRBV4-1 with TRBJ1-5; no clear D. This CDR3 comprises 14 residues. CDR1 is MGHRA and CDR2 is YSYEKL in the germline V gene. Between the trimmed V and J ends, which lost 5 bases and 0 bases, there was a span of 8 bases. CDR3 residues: CASSSYSSNQPQHF. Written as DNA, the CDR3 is TGCGCCAGCAGCTCCTACAGTAGCAATCAGCCCCAGCATTTT.

The CDR3 protein is CASSLGSRGITDTQYF. The CDR3 bases are TGTGCCAGCAGCTTGGGTTCGAGGGGGATCACAGATACGCAGTATTTT. J is TRBJ2-3 and V is TRBV7-7, with D perhaps TRBD1 (6 bases). CDR1 SSHAT and CDR2 FNYEAQ come from the germline V gene (reference sequence). The CDR3 sequence is 16 residues long. Trimming took 3 bases from V and 2 from J, leaving 15 bases between them.

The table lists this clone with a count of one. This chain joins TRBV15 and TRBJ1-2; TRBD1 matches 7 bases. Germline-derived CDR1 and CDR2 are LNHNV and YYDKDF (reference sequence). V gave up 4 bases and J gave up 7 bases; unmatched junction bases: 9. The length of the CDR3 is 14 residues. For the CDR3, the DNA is TGTGCCACCAGCATCTTGACAGGGATAAGTGGCTACACCTTC. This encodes CATSILTGISGYTF.

The CDR3 loop reads CASSMELNTEAFF. For the CDR3, the DNA is TGTGCCAGTAGTATGGAGTTGAACACTGAAGCTTTCTTT. V is TRBV19 and J is TRBJ1-1; D is ambiguous. V gave up 3 bases and J gave up 0 bases, with 5 bases separating them. Germline lookup yields CDR1 LNHDA and CDR2 SQIVND (reference sequence). The CDR3 is made up of 13 amino acids.

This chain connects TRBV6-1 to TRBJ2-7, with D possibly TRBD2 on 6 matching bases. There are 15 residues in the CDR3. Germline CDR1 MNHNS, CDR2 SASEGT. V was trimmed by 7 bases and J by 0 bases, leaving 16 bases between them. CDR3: CASNIPEGSSYEQYF. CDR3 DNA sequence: TGTGCCAGCAATATTCCGGAGGGGAGCTCCTACGAGCAGTACTTC.

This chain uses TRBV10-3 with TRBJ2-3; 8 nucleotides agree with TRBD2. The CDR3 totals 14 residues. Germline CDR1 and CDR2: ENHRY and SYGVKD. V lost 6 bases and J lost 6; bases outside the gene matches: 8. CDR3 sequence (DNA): TGTGCCATCAGGGAACTAGCGGCTGGGGATACGCAGTATTTT. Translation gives CAIRELAAGDTQYF.

The CDR3 region is CASSLAQGGNTIYF. In DNA, the CDR3 is TGTGCCAGCAGCTTGGCACAGGGGGGAAACACCATATATTTT. The V and J genes are TRBV5-7 and TRBJ1-3, with 7 bases fitting TRBD1. TRBV5-7 is sorted into the ORF group, with uncertain function. Trimming removed 0 bases from V and 4 bases from J; junction bases left unmatched: 1. The CDR3 spans 14 residues.

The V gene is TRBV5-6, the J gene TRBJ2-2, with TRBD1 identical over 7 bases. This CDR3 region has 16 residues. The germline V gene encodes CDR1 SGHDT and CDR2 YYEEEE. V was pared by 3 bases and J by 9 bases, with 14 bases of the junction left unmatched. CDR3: CASSWGQRGGVWELFF. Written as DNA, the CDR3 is TGTGCCAGCAGCTGGGGACAGAGAGGTGGGGTCTGGGAGCTGTTTTTT.

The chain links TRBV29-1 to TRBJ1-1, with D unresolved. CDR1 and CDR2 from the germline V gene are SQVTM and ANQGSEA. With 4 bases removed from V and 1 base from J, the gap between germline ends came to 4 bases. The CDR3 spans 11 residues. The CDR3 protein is CSVVWNTEAFF. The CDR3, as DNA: TGCAGCGTTGTATGGAACACTGAAGCTTTCTTT.

The CDR3 spells CASSLGGNPQHF. CDR3 bases: TGTGCCAGCAGTTTAGGAGGGAACCCCCAGCATTTT. The chain recombines TRBV27 with TRBJ1-5; D is ambiguous. V shed 2 bases and J shed 10 bases, with 9 bases lying between them. Germline loops: CDR1 MNHEY, CDR2 SMNVEV (reference sequence). The CDR3 is 12 residues long.

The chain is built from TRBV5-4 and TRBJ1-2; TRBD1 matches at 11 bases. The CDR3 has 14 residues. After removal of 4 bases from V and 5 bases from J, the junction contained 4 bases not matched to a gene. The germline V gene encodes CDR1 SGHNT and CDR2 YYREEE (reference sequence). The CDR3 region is CASSPWDRGYGYTF. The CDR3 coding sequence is TGTGCCAGCAGCCCATGGGACAGGGGGTATGGCTACACCTTC.

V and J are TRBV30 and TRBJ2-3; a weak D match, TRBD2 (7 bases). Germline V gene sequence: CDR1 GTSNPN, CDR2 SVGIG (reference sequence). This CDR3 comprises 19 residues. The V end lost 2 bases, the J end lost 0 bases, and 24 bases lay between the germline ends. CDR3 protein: CAWSPARTRGGSSTDTQYF. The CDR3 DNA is TGTGCCTGGAGTCCGGCCCGAACGAGGGGGGGCTCTAGCACAGATACGCAGTATTTT.

CDR3 bases: TGCGCCAGCAGCTTTAACCGGGGTTACGAGCAGTACTTC. Amino acid sequence: CASSFNRGYEQYF. V is TRBV5-1 and J is TRBJ2-7; D may be TRBD2 (5 bases). CDR1 is SGHRS and CDR2 is YFSETQ in the germline V gene. Trimming took off 2 bases at V and 4 bases at J, with 10 bases between the two ends. CDR3 length: 13 residues.

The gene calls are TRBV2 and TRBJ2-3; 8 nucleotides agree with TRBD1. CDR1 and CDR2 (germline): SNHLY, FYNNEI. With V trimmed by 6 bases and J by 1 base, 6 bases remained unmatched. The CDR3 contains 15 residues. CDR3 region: CASRPGTGGTDTQYF. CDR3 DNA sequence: TGTGCCAGCAGACCCGGGACAGGTGGCACAGATACGCAGTATTTT. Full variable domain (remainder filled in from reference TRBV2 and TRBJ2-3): EPEVTQTPSHQVTQMGQEVILRCVPISNHLYFYWYRQILGQKVEFLVSFYNNEISEKSEIFDDQFSVERPDGSNFTLKIRSTKLEDSAMYFCASRPGTGGTDTQYFGPGTRLTVL.

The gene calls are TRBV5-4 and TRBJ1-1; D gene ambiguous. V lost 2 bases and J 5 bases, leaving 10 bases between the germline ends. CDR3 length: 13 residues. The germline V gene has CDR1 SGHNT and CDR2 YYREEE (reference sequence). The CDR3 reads CASSFSRGTEAFF. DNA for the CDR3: TGTGCCAGCAGCTTTAGCCGGGGTACTGAAGCTTTCTTT.

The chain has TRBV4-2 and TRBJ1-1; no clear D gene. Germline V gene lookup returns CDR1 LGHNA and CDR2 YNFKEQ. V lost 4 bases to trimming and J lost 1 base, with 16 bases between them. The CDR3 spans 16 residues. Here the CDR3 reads CASSPHGVSTNTEAFF. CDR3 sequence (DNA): TGTGCCAGCAGCCCCCACGGGGTCAGTACGAACACTGAAGCTTTCTTT.